There are a few counts of the clone carrying this T cell receptor beta chain. These data originate in a study of read filtering for tumor transcriptome and immune sequencing. From roughly 400 ng of RNA, a library with molecular barcoded alpha/delta and beta/gamma adaptors was made. TCRdb re-derived calls from the reads in MiXCR, one entry per CDR3 protein. The sample shows tens of thousands of distinct CDR3 sequences, roughly 19% of them seen only once. CDR1 and CDR2 from the germline V gene are LNHDA and SQIVND (reference sequence). This CDR3 is 15 amino acids long. Trimming cost V 6 bases and J 5 bases, with 19 bases left between them.

The specimen sequenced was a population of CD138-negative cells sorted from bone marrow. This receptor was taken from a donor aged 40 or older with multiple myeloma. The chain has TRBV19 and TRBJ2-5; D is tentatively TRBD1 or TRBD2 (5 bases each). The CDR3 loop is CASRPRDPAMETQYF. CDR3 bases: TGTGCCAGTAGACCCCGGGACCCCGCTATGGAGACCCAGTACTTC.